The present entry profiles one T cell receptor beta chain with its context. The antigen remains undetermined. Germline-derived CDR1 and CDR2 are SQVTM and ANQGSEA. V gave up 3 bases and J gave up 2 bases; unmatched junction bases: 2. CDR3 length: 13 amino acids. These data are taken from a study of cytomegalovirus exposure and HLA in healthy donors. The PCR had 60 Vbeta and 13 Jbeta primers. This table comes from immunoSEQ multiplex PCR, and its TCRdb copy is limited to in-frame clones, with some not included. The table includes 100,000 to 150,000 clones, approximately 87% detected once. Findings of the study overall: Across all donors, roughly uniform sequencing depth was an assumption of the presence/absence analyses. Cytomegalovirus-associated status was assigned to roughly 160 TCR beta chains. Rare TCR sequences dominated, though some public TCRs recurred in many donors.

The sample consisted of PBMCs. The clonotype comes from a man aged 18 to 29 in good health and CMV-seropositive. V is TRBV29-1 and J is TRBJ2-5, with TRBD1 matching over 8 bases. The CDR3 nucleotides are TGCAGCGTTGACGACAGGGGTCAAGAGACCCAGTACTTC. It is translated as CSVDDRGQETQYF.